The following is a T cell receptor (beta chain) sequence with its context. The clone's antigen remains unknown. Base qualities are not provided; no much larger clone lies one nucleotide away. This specimen comes from a study of cytomegalovirus exposure and HLA in healthy donors (dated by TCRdb to the late 2010s). Context from the whole study: The 666 repertoires of the first cohort and the 110 or so validation repertoires were produced on the same platform, according to a later analysis. The study aimed to test whether cataloging public T cell receptors could reveal signatures of past pathogen exposure. In addition to the first cohort of 666 subjects, a separate validation cohort of some 120 different subjects was used. To predict cytomegalovirus infection status, the study brought together high-throughput TCR immunosequencing, statistical association of individual TCRs with disease status, and machine learning. The paper's findings and limits, for the study overall: In both the original and validation cohorts, the classifier was reported to diagnose cytomegalovirus status with high specificity and sensitivity. In a later analysis, TCRs clustered in the first cohort were found to also tend to co-occur in the 120 or so validation repertoires, with roughly 93% of cluster scores above 0. The authors suggested that the approach could potentially be extended to other disease states and immunological phenotypes. A total of about 150 TCR beta chains were listed by the study as associated with cytomegalovirus. In vitro tests confirmed that a few of the cytomegalovirus-associated TCR beta chains recognize cytomegalovirus antigens. The validation cohort had no HLA typing available for a later analysis, so co-occurrence within that cohort was assessed over all 120 or so repertoires. Most TCR sequences were observed very rarely across donors, whereas some public TCRs were present in many individuals.

Separate from the approximately 700-subject first cohort, the validation cohort of 90 to 150 subjects was the group to which the donors belonged. Inclusive of the bounding cysteine and phenylalanine, the CDR3 is 14 residues long. The read is trimmed to its CDR3 DNA, 42 bases read in frame from base 1. After removal of 5 bases from V and 4 bases from J, the junction retains 7 bases not matched to a gene. The germline V gene specifies SGHRS as CDR1 and YFSETQ as CDR2. Preparation of the library involved the immunoSEQ multiplex PCR assay. Concerning the study's data processing: A statistical classification framework was developed to diagnose cytomegalovirus status using the catalog of TCR beta chain sequences. The table was pulled from immuneACCESS by TCRdb, which kept in-frame rearrangements only. Such tables lose some clones; where checked, under half of the loss comes from unresolved V genes, and the rest has no known cause. Clone size and the V and J calls come from that table; the DNA yielded D and trimming. The sample table shows approximately 220,000 clones, and about 83% are seen once. Together, the top ten hold 2.6% of the sample.

The chain was built from TRBV5-1 and TRBJ1-2; the central 8 bases match TRBD1. This clonotype originated in a man aged 18 to 30 in good health and CMV-seronegative. Sample: PBMCs. The CDR3 reads as follows: CASRRTGYSYGYTF. In nucleotide form, the sequence is TGCGCCAGCAGACGGACAGGGTACAGCTATGGCTACACCTTC.